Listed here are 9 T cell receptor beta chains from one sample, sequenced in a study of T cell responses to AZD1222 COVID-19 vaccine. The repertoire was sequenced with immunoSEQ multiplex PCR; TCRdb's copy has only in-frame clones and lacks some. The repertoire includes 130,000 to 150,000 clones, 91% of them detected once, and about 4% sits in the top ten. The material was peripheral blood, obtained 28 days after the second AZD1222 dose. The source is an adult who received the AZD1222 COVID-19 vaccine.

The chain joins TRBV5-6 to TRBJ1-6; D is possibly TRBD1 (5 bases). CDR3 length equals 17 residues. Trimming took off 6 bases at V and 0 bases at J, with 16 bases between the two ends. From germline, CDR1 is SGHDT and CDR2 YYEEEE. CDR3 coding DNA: TGTGCCAGCACCTGGGGGAGGAAAAGCTCCTATAATTCACCCCTCCACTTT. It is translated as CASTWGRKSSYNSPLHF.

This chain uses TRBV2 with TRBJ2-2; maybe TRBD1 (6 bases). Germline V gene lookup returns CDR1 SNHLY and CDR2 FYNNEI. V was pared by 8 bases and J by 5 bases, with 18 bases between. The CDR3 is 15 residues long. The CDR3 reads CASYEGVYRTGELFF. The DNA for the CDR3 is TGTGCCAGCTATGAGGGGGTGTACAGGACCGGGGAGCTGTTTTTT.

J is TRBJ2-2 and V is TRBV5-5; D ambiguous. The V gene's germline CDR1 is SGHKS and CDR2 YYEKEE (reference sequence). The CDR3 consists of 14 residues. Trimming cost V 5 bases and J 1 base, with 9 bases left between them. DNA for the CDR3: TGTGCCAGCAGTTTCTCCGGGAACACCGGGGAGCTGTTTTTT. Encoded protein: CASSFSGNTGELFF.

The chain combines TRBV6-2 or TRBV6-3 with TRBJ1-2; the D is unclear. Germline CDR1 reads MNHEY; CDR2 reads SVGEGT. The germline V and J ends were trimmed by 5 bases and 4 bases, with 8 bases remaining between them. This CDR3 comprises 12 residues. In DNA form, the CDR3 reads TGTGCCAGCAGTCTGTATAGCTATGGCTACACCTTC. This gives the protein CASSLYSYGYTF.

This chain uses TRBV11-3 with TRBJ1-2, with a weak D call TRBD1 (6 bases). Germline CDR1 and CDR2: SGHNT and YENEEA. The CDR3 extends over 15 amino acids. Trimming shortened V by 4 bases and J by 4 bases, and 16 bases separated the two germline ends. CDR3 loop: CASSSPGQSFYGYTF. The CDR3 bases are TGTGCCAGCAGCTCCCCGGGACAAAGTTTCTATGGCTACACCTTC.

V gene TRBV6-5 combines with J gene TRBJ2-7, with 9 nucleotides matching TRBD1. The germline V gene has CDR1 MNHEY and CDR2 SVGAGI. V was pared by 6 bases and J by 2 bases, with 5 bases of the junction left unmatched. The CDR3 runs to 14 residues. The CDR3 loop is CASRSGQGTYEQYF. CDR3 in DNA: TGTGCCAGCAGATCGGGACAGGGAACCTACGAGCAGTACTTC.

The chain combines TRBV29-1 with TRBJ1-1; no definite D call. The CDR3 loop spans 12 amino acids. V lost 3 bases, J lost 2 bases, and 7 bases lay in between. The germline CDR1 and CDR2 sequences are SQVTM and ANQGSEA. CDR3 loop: CSVDMPNTEAFF. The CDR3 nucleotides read TGCAGCGTTGATATGCCTAACACTGAAGCTTTCTTT.

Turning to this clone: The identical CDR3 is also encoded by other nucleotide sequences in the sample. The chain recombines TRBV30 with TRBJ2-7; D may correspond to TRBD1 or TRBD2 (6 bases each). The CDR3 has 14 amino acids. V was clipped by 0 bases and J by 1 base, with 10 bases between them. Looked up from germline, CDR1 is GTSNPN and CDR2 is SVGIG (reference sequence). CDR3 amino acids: CAWSVGGGSYEQYF. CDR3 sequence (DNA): TGTGCCTGGAGTGTCGGAGGGGGTTCCTACGAGCAGTACTTC.

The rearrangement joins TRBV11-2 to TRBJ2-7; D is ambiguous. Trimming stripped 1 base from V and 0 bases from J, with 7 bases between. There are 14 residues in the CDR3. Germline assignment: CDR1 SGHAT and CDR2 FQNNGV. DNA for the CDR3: TGTGCCAGCAGCTTAGCTGGTAGCTCCTACGAGCAGTACTTC. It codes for CASSLAGSSYEQYF.